This TCR beta chain was observed in a study of blood T cell repertoires in COVID-19. Study-wide context: The United States, Italy and Spain provided the acute and convalescent COVID-19 samples.

In the study's own analysis: The authors estimated nucleated cell counts from reference gene primer amplification. Here immunoSEQ multiplex PCR was the method, and the copy in TCRdb shows in-frame clones only, minus some. That table gives V, J and clone size, and the DNA gave D and trimming. The sample contains more than 300,000 clones, around four fifths of which appear only once. Trimming removed 2 bases from V and 0 bases from J, with 10 bases in between. This CDR3 is 16 amino acids long. Germline values: CDR1 LNHDA, CDR2 SQIVND (reference sequence). Participants reported their clinical history, and cohort assignment relied on those reports.

Sequencing used PBMCs or T cells enriched from blood (not recorded which). This sequence was found in a woman aged 50 to 60 who had recovered from COVID-19. The chain carries TRBV19 and TRBJ2-2, with D perhaps matching TRBD1 (6 bases). This chain's CDR3 is CASSIRTDTNTGELFF. CDR3 DNA: TGTGCCAGTAGTATAAGGACAGACACGAACACCGGGGAGCTGTTTTTT.